This entry is about one T cell receptor (beta chain). The antigen it recognizes is unknown. No qualities accompany the bases; no much larger clone lies one base away. This entry comes from a study of CD8+ T cells in alopecia areata (dated by TCRdb to the late 2010s). Some background on the complete study: The treated patients took part in an open-label pilot trial in which moderate-to-severe alopecia areata was treated with oral tofacitinib at 5 to 10 mg twice daily. Patients stayed on tofacitinib for 6 to 18 months and then had 6 months of follow-up off drug so that delayed response and recurrence could be assessed. The SALT score, which quantifies the percentage of affected scalp surface area, was used to measure disease severity in treated patients. High-throughput TCRbeta sequencing was used to examine T cell clonal expansion in alopecia areata in both the C3H/HeJ mouse model and human patients. On the human side, TCRbeta sequencing was run on scalp tissue and on sorted CD4+ and CD8+ peripheral blood T cells from healthy controls and from alopecia areata patients with either patchy or totalis/universalis disease. Biopsies were taken from tofacitinib-treated patients at baseline and at 4 and 24 weeks of treatment, and a later scalp biopsy was taken in several of the tofacitinib-treated patients. Scalp clonality was compared among normal scalp (n=4), patchy alopecia areata scalp (n=8), and alopecia totalis/universalis scalp (n=8). RNA came from the PAXgene miRNA kit for fixed scalp, the miRNeasy kit for PBMCs, and the RNeasy kit for mouse skin. TCRbeta CDR3 regions were amplified by immunoSEQ multiplex PCR using 35 Vbeta forward and 13 Jbeta reverse primers. General study outcomes and caveats: Tofacitinib significantly lowered scalp clonality and the number of expanded CD8+ clones among the top 100 scalp clones. Compared with mice, TCR sequences shared between patients were less clear, possibly partly because of HLA diversity across the patient population. During tofacitinib treatment, many expanded lesional clones stuck around in both scalp and blood, and this persistence may partly explain why relapse happens after treatment is stopped. Scalp TCR repertoire analysis is complicated because resident alphabeta T cells in normal human skin are also sequenced, whereas mouse skin is dominated by gammadelta T cells. Lesional scalp, especially in alopecia totalis/universalis, showed higher clonality and more expanded CD8+ clones than normal scalp, suggesting antigenic drive. Because the treated cohort was small and had only one nonresponder, larger studies are needed to examine links between baseline CD8+ expansion and response.

V gives up 2 bases and J gives up 5 bases, and the segment between their germline ends measures 9 bases. For CDR1 and CDR2, the germline V gene lists MNHEY and SVGAGI. From the cysteine up to the phenylalanine, the CDR3 has a length of 14 residues. Only CDR3 DNA remains: 42 bases, in frame from the first base. Library creation used the immunoSEQ multiplex PCR assay. RNA was extracted from all samples and reverse transcribed into cDNA, which served as template for TCR sequencing. SuperScript III was used for first-strand cDNA synthesis, primed with a 2:1 mix of oligo-dT and random hexamers. Amplification bias was assessed with a synthetic immune receptor repertoire, and residual bias was removed computationally. Per the original workflow: Raw reads were preprocessed to remove errors, and CDR3 was defined by IMGT conventions from the conserved cysteine to phenylalanine. Clonality was calculated as 1 minus Shannon entropy normalized by log2 of the number of productive unique TCRs. CD4 or CD8 identity of scalp clones was inferred by cross-referencing scalp TCRbeta sequences with sorted blood CD4 and CD8 repertoires. TCRdb took over this immuneACCESS table, retaining in-frame rearrangements with V and J assigned. Such tables are incomplete; in checked studies, under half of the missing clones stem from an unresolved V gene, and the remainder is unexplained. V and J calls and clone size are as listed in that table; D and trimming were resolved from the DNA. The sample includes over 100,000 clones, with more than 45% observed a single time. Clones ranked in the top ten supply 0.45% to 0.5% of the sample.

Explained via the paper, the time point label denotes: 4 weeks on oral tofacitinib. This specimen's treatment or condition label, interpreted: oral pan-JAK inhibitor, 5-10 mg twice daily. Lesional scalp punch biopsies and peripheral blood were collected from alopecia areata patients. After PBMCs were isolated by density centrifugation and stained for CD3, CD4 and CD8, a FACSAria was used to sort CD4+ and CD8+ T cells. This TCR came from a human donor with alopecia areata. The sequence links TRBV6-5 to TRBJ2-2; tentative D gene TRBD2, with 6 bases matching. The source material was CD4+ T cells sorted from blood, sampled at week 4, from a patient treated with tofacitinib. The DNA reads TGTGCCAGCAGTTACCCCGGGGGAACCGGGGAGCTGTTTTTT. It codes for CASSYPGGTGELFF.